These 14 T cell receptor beta chains share one sample of origin, sequenced in a study of a mutant IDH1 vaccine in newly diagnosed glioma. Assay used: immunoSEQ multiplex PCR; TCRdb lists only in-frame clones, some missing. Here the sample spans under 40,000 clones, around 80% being singletons. Their antigens are not known. Time point described: week 35, safety follow-up. Doses consisted of 300 ug of mutant IDH1 20-mer peptide each, paired with topical imiquimod. The input for sequencing was PBMCs, taken from a glioma patient whose treatment included an IDH1 peptide vaccine. The origin of the receptors is a man in his forties with glioma. Some clones in this sample may be carry-over from other donors' samples.

V is TRBV4-3 and J is TRBJ2-1, with D uncertain. The V end was cut by 0 bases, the J end by 8 bases, with 11 bases between. Germline lookup yields CDR1 LGHNA and CDR2 YSLEER. CDR3 size: 14 residues. The DNA for the CDR3 is TGCGCCAGCAGCCAAGATACCGTCGATCATGAGCAGTTCTTC. Amino acids: CASSQDTVDHEQFF.

The chain employs TRBV28 and TRBJ1-1; the match to TRBD1 covers 7 bases. Germline V gene lookup returns CDR1 MDHEN and CDR2 SYDVKM. The CDR3 is 12 amino acids. The ends lost 5 bases at V and 4 bases at J; junction bases unmatched: 1. CDR3 amino acids: CASSPGGTEAFF. CDR3 DNA: TGTGCCAGCAGTCCAGGGGGCACTGAAGCTTTCTTT.

The chain has TRBV4-3 and TRBJ1-2, with D tentatively TRBD1 (6 bases). The CDR3 length is 17 residues. The germline V gene has CDR1 LGHNA and CDR2 YSLEER. V lost 3 bases, J lost 1 base, and 18 bases lay in between. CDR3 bases: TGCGCCAGCAGCCAGCCGGGGGGGACAACCGTTAACTATGGCTACACCTTC. It translates to CASSQPGGTTVNYGYTF.

V gene TRBV25-1 combines with J gene TRBJ1-1; no reliable D call. V shed 1 base and J shed 1 base, with 19 bases lying between them. The length of the CDR3 is 18 residues. The germline gives CDR1 MGHDK, CDR2 SYGVNS. CDR3 DNA: TGTGCCAGCAGTGAATTGCGGACCCTCGGTTGGAGGAACACTGAAGCTTTCTTT. The encoded protein is CASSELRTLGWRNTEAFF.

The V call is TRBV7-8, the J call TRBJ1-4; 7 bases are shared with TRBD1. The ends lost 4 bases at V and 4 bases at J; junction bases unmatched: 3. In germline, CDR1 is SGHVS, CDR2 FQNEAQ. The CDR3 has 14 amino acids. CDR3 coding DNA: TGTGCCAGCAGCTCGGGACAGATTAATGAAAAACTGTTTTTT. Its protein product is CASSSGQINEKLFF.

This chain joins TRBV7-9 and TRBJ2-1, with 7 bases matching TRBD1. This CDR3 has 14 residues. Germline CDR1 reads SEHNR; CDR2 reads FQNEAQ (reference sequence). V was clipped by 3 bases and J by 5 bases; unmatched bases: 4. The CDR3 coding sequence is TGTGCCAGCAGCTTTAGGGACAGAAACAATGAGCAGTTCTTC. This translates into CASSFRDRNNEQFF.

The chain has TRBV5-1 and TRBJ1-3; the D gene is possibly TRBD1 (5 bases). Germline V gives CDR1 SGHRS, CDR2 YFSETQ. CDR3 length equals 15 residues. With 1 base removed from V and 4 bases from J, the gap between germline ends came to 12 bases. The CDR3 nucleotides are TGCGCCAGCAGCTTGTTGGGGACGGGCGGAAACACCATATATTTT. This sequence encodes CASSLLGTGGNTIYF. Filled out from reference TRBV5-1 and TRBJ1-3, the complete variable domain reads KAGVTQTPRYLIKTRGQQVTLSCSPISGHRSVSWYQQTPGQGLQFLFEYFSETQRNKGNFPGRFSGRQFSNSRSEMNVSTLELGDSALYLCASSLLGTGGNTIYFGEGSWLTVV.

This chain connects TRBV12-5 to TRBJ2-3; D gene unclear. The CDR3 is made up of 14 amino acids. V was trimmed by 1 base and J by 2 bases, leaving 7 bases between them. From germline, CDR1 is LGHNT and CDR2 FRNRAP. CDR3 sequence (DNA): TGTGCTAGTGGTTTGGCCACACTCACAGATACGCAGTATTTT. Its protein is CASGLATLTDTQYF.

The chain links TRBV5-1 to TRBJ1-2; no clear D gene. Germline CDR1 and CDR2: SGHRS and YFSETQ. The length of the CDR3 is 12 residues. The V end was cut by 0 bases, the J end by 7 bases, with 7 bases between. This CDR3 is CASSLERAGYTF. The CDR3 DNA follows: TGCGCCAGCAGCTTGGAGCGGGCTGGCTACACCTTC. Looking up the rest from reference TRBV5-1 and TRBJ1-2 gives the full variable domain: KAGVTQTPRYLIKTRGQQVTLSCSPISGHRSVSWYQQTPGQGLQFLFEYFSETQRNKGNFPGRFSGRQFSNSRSEMNVSTLELGDSALYLCASSLERAGYTFGSGTRLTVV.

V gene TRBV6-5 combines with J gene TRBJ1-5; D remains unclear. V lost 5 bases to trimming and J lost 9 bases, with 20 bases between them. Germline CDR1 reads MNHEY; CDR2 reads SVGAGI. CDR3 length: 15 residues. The CDR3 region is CASSRTPLEGRPQHF. The CDR3, as DNA: TGTGCCAGCAGTCGGACTCCTCTTGAGGGCCGGCCCCAGCATTTT.

V gene TRBV5-5 combines with J gene TRBJ1-5; D perhaps matches TRBD1 (5 bases). Trimming took off 4 bases at V and 0 bases at J, with 14 bases between the two ends. The CDR3 has 16 residues. Germline lookup yields CDR1 SGHKS and CDR2 YYEKEE (reference sequence). The CDR3 region has the DNA TGTGCCAGCAGCCCCGGGACGCCGAATAGCAATCAGCCCCAGCATTTT. This gives the protein CASSPGTPNSNQPQHF.

The V gene is TRBV19, the J gene TRBJ2-7; 7 bases match TRBD1. CDR1 and CDR2 (germline): LNHDA, SQIVND (reference sequence). The CDR3 sequence is 15 residues long. After removal of 6 bases from V and 2 bases from J, the junction contained 10 bases not matched to a gene. The CDR3 DNA is TGTGCCAGTAGCTCCACAGGGGCCACCCCCTACGAGCAGTACTTC. Translation gives CASSSTGATPYEQYF.

V usage is TRBV7-6 and J usage is TRBJ2-3; D gene uncertain. Between the trimmed V and J ends, which lost 6 bases and 2 bases, there was a span of 9 bases. The length of the CDR3 is 13 residues. CDR1 is SGHVS and CDR2 is FNYEAQ in the germline V gene. CDR3 sequence reads: CASRGGVTDTQYF. The DNA of the CDR3 is TGTGCCAGCAGAGGCGGAGTCACAGATACGCAGTATTTT. The complete variable domain, with remaining parts taken from reference TRBV7-6 and TRBJ2-3, reads GAGVSQSPRYKVTKRGQDVALRCDPISGHVSLYWYRQALGQGPEFLTYFNYEAQQDKSGLPNDRFSAERPEGSISTLTIQRTEQRDSAMYRCASRGGVTDTQYFGPGTRLTVL.

This chain connects TRBV29-1 to TRBJ2-5, with no clear D. Germline V gene sequence: CDR1 SQVTM, CDR2 ANQGSEA. The V and J ends lost 6 bases and 4 bases respectively, with 12 bases between them. There are 12 residues in the CDR3. Here the CDR3 reads CSVPMDGETQYF. Here the CDR3 DNA reads TGCAGCGTCCCTATGGACGGAGAGACCCAGTACTTC.